This TCR beta chain was observed in a study of vaccination effects on CD4 cells after COVID-19. Study-level findings and limits: The study had few convalescent patients and no early post-infection timepoints. By a late point after vaccination, infection- and vaccine-induced clones had shrunk markedly through clonal contraction.

Sequencing used immunoSEQ multiplex PCR; TCRdb keeps in-frame clones, though not all of them. The table shows tens of thousands of clones, with roughly 78% occurring only once. From germline, CDR1 is SGHRS and CDR2 YFSETQ. The CDR3 is 15 residues long. The V and J ends lost 5 bases and 3 bases, in that order; junction bases with no gene match: 9. Notes on this clone: Antigen unknown.

Antigen-specific CD4+ T cell clonotypes were called by their expansion after viral peptide-pool culture in ViraFEST. Investigators separated out CD4+ T cells once about eleven days of culture had passed. The healthy vaccine recipients, who had no prior SARS-CoV-2 infection, showed negative nucleocapsid antibodies. Days 3 and 7 were when half the medium was replaced with IL-2 medium. The receptor was derived from a human donor who received a COVID-19 vaccine. The starting material was CD4+ T cells from PBMCs cultured with HCoV-OC43 spike peptides, obtained before COVID-19 vaccination. As for subset: HCoV-OC43 spike overlapping peptide pool stimulation. The rearrangement joins TRBV5-1 to TRBJ2-3; 7 bases map to TRBD1. CDR3 protein: CASSHKGAVTDTQYF. CDR3 bases: TGCGCCAGCAGTCATAAGGGGGCGGTAACAGATACGCAGTATTTT.